The clone carrying this TCR beta chain was counted a single time. Germline V gene lookup returns CDR1 KGHDR and CDR2 SFDVKD. CDR3 size: 14 residues. V lost 4 bases and J lost 7; bases outside the gene matches: 6. This entry is derived from a study of blood T cell repertoires in COVID-19. Generated by immunoSEQ multiplex PCR, the TCRdb table keeps only in-frame clones and is missing some. The table lists approximately 260,000 clones, 80% to 90% of them singletons. The sequencing input was peripheral blood. The TCR was taken from a woman aged 65 to 85 with acute or convalescent COVID-19. The chain carries TRBV24-1 and TRBJ2-1; TRBD2 matches at 7 bases. Here the CDR3 DNA reads TGTGCCACCAGTGACCGGACTAGAGGTAATGAGCAGTTCTTC. Residues: CATSDRTRGNEQFF.